Listed below are T cell receptor beta chains from one sample, sequenced in a study of blood T cell repertoires in COVID-19. The repertoire was sequenced with immunoSEQ multiplex PCR; TCRdb's copy has only in-frame clones and lacks some. The top ten hold roughly 4% of the sample, which has under 500,000 clones, approximately 90% seen once. Sequences were obtained from peripheral blood. These receptors were taken from a woman aged 25 to 45 with acute or convalescent COVID-19. CDR3s include the opening cysteine and the closing phenylalanine or tryptophan. The order of the fields is clone size, V gene, J gene, D gene, CDR3 protein, CDR3 DNA. The D gene is left open where the match is weak. Some rows have no size entry. The others give once, few or many, or a class for an expanded clone.

clone size: few
V gene: TRBV19
J gene: TRBJ2-7
D gene: -
CDR3 protein: CASSIRGHPYEQYF
CDR3 DNA: TGTGCCAGTAGTATCAGGGGCCATCCCTACGAGCAGTACTTC

clone size: few
V gene: TRBV28
J gene: TRBJ1-1
D gene: -
CDR3 protein: CASSSRITTEAFF
CDR3 DNA: TGTGCCAGCAGTTCGCGGATTACAACTGAAGCTTTCTTT

clone size: few
V gene: TRBV21-1
J gene: TRBJ1-1
D gene: -
CDR3 protein: CASSKIYPFF
CDR3 DNA: TGTGCCAGCAGCAAAATTTATCCTTTCTTT

clone size: -
V gene: TRBV11-2
J gene: TRBJ1-2
D gene: TRBD1
CDR3 protein: CASSLGQGIGGYTF
CDR3 DNA: TGTGCCAGCAGCTTAGGACAGGGGATCGGAGGCTACACCTTC

clone size: -
V gene: TRBV11-2
J gene: TRBJ2-5
D gene: -
CDR3 protein: CASSLVEPGETETQYF
CDR3 DNA: TGTGCCAGCAGCTTAGTCGAGCCAGGCGAAACGGAGACCCAGTACTTC

clone size: once
V gene: TRBV6-5
J gene: TRBJ1-2
D gene: TRBD1
CDR3 protein: CASTPGGYGYTF
CDR3 DNA: TGTGCCAGCACCCCAGGGGGCTATGGCTACACCTTC

clone size: -
V gene: TRBV6-1
J gene: TRBJ2-2
D gene: -
CDR3 protein: CASSELRTGHNTGELFF
CDR3 DNA: TGTGCCAGCAGTGAATTACGGACGGGACACAACACCGGGGAGCTGTTTTTT

clone size: -
V gene: TRBV30
J gene: TRBJ2-1
D gene: TRBD2
CDR3 protein: CAWSEGLAGAEEQFF
CDR3 DNA: TGTGCCTGGAGTGAAGGACTAGCGGGGGCCGAGGAGCAGTTCTTC

clone size: -
V gene: TRBV24-1
J gene: TRBJ2-3
D gene: -
CDR3 protein: CATSDLTSTDTQYF
CDR3 DNA: TGTGCCACCAGTGATTTGACAAGCACAGATACGCAGTATTTT

clone size: -
V gene: TRBV18
J gene: TRBJ1-2
D gene: -
CDR3 protein: CASSPRTDYGYTF
CDR3 DNA: TGTGCCAGCTCACCCAGGACAGACTATGGCTACACCTTC

clone size: -
V gene: TRBV27
J gene: TRBJ1-4
D gene: TRBD1
CDR3 protein: CASSHGQASNEKLFF
CDR3 DNA: TGTGCCAGCAGTCATGGACAGGCTAGTAATGAAAAACTGTTTTTT

clone size: -
V gene: TRBV4-2
J gene: TRBJ1-4
D gene: TRBD1
CDR3 protein: CASSSLQGAGEKLFF
CDR3 DNA: TGTGCCAGCAGCTCTCTACAGGGGGCGGGTGAAAAACTGTTTTTT

clone size: -
V gene: TRBV2
J gene: TRBJ1-3
D gene: -
CDR3 protein: CASRQTGNSGNTIYF
CDR3 DNA: TGTGCCAGCAGACAGACAGGAAACTCTGGAAACACCATATATTTT

clone size: -
V gene: TRBV6-2/TRBV6-3
J gene: TRBJ2-1
D gene: -
CDR3 protein: CASSSVLAPYNEQFF
CDR3 DNA: TGTGCCAGCAGTTCGGTCCTAGCCCCATACAATGAGCAGTTCTTC

clone size: -
V gene: TRBV7-6
J gene: TRBJ2-3
D gene: -
CDR3 protein: CASSLSGRGISSTDTQYF
CDR3 DNA: TGTGCCAGCAGCTTAAGTGGTAGGGGCATTTCTAGCACAGATACGCAGTATTTT

clone size: -
V gene: TRBV12-3/TRBV12-4
J gene: TRBJ1-2
D gene: -
CDR3 protein: CASSLGRSYGYTF
CDR3 DNA: TGTGCCAGCAGTTTGGGCAGGTCCTATGGCTACACCTTC

clone size: -
V gene: TRBV11-2
J gene: TRBJ2-7
D gene: -
CDR3 protein: CASRASGGVYEQYF
CDR3 DNA: TGTGCCAGCAGGGCAAGCGGAGGGGTCTACGAGCAGTACTTC

clone size: -
V gene: TRBV2
J gene: TRBJ1-1
D gene: -
CDR3 protein: CASSEDRWNTEAFF
CDR3 DNA: TGTGCCAGCAGTGAAGATAGATGGAACACTGAAGCTTTCTTT

clone size: once
V gene: TRBV2
J gene: TRBJ2-7
D gene: -
CDR3 protein: CASSAQGPYEQYF
CDR3 DNA: TGTGCCAGCAGTGCTCAGGGTCCCTACGAGCAGTACTTC

clone size: -
V gene: TRBV3-1/TRBV3-2
J gene: TRBJ1-3
D gene: -
CDR3 protein: CASSQGAKQAGNTIYF
CDR3 DNA: TGTGCCAGCAGCCAAGGGGCGAAACAGGCTGGAAACACCATATATTTT

clone size: -
V gene: TRBV3-1/TRBV3-2
J gene: TRBJ1-1
D gene: -
CDR3 protein: CASSQIAGGVAFF
CDR3 DNA: TGTGCCAGCAGCCAAATTGCGGGGGGTGTAGCTTTCTTT

clone size: few
V gene: TRBV28
J gene: TRBJ2-4
D gene: -
CDR3 protein: CASSGTGSLGNIQYF
CDR3 DNA: TGTGCCAGCAGTGGAACAGGGAGCCTGGGGAACATTCAGTACTTC

clone size: -
V gene: TRBV5-1
J gene: TRBJ2-2
D gene: TRBD2
CDR3 protein: CASSPWTSGGAVGELFF
CDR3 DNA: TGCGCCAGCAGCCCGTGGACTAGCGGGGGGGCGGTCGGGGAGCTGTTTTTT

clone size: -
V gene: TRBV6-2/TRBV6-3
J gene: TRBJ1-2
D gene: TRBD1
CDR3 protein: CASSYPPGTVYGYTF
CDR3 DNA: TGTGCCAGCAGTTACCCTCCTGGGACAGTATATGGCTACACCTTC

clone size: -
V gene: TRBV5-1
J gene: TRBJ1-1
D gene: -
CDR3 protein: CASSSTTVYTEAFF
CDR3 DNA: TGCGCCAGCAGCTCAACGACAGTTTACACTGAAGCTTTCTTT

clone size: few
V gene: TRBV3-1/TRBV3-2
J gene: TRBJ2-3
D gene: -
CDR3 protein: CASSQDQTPWTDTQYF
CDR3 DNA: TGTGCCAGCAGCCAAGATCAGACACCCTGGACAGATACGCAGTATTTT

clone size: once
V gene: TRBV9
J gene: TRBJ1-1
D gene: -
CDR3 protein: CASSVSGVGRTEAFF
CDR3 DNA: TGTGCCAGCAGCGTATCCGGGGTTGGGCGCACTGAAGCTTTCTTT

clone size: once
V gene: TRBV3-1/TRBV3-2
J gene: TRBJ2-1
D gene: -
CDR3 protein: CASSQGGGNEQFF
CDR3 DNA: TGTGCCAGCAGCCAAGGAGGGGGCAATGAGCAGTTCTTC

clone size: -
V gene: TRBV6-1
J gene: TRBJ2-7
D gene: TRBD1
CDR3 protein: CASSEFIRQGVNEQYF
CDR3 DNA: TGTGCCAGCAGTGAGTTCATTCGGCAGGGGGTTAACGAGCAGTACTTC

clone size: -
V gene: TRBV15
J gene: TRBJ2-6
D gene: TRBD1
CDR3 protein: CATSTLTGAGANVLTF
CDR3 DNA: TGTGCCACCAGCACCCTTACAGGGGCTGGGGCCAACGTCCTGACTTTC

clone size: -
V gene: TRBV28
J gene: TRBJ2-5
D gene: TRBD1
CDR3 protein: CASSNGDRDQETQYF
CDR3 DNA: TGTGCCAGCAGTAACGGAGACAGGGACCAAGAGACCCAGTACTTC

clone size: -
V gene: TRBV24-1
J gene: TRBJ1-2
D gene: -
CDR3 protein: CATSEGRYLGGYTF
CDR3 DNA: TGTGCCACCAGTGAGGGGCGATATCTGGGCGGCTACACCTTC

clone size: once
V gene: TRBV28
J gene: TRBJ2-2
D gene: TRBD2
CDR3 protein: CASSSNSGGAPVGELFF
CDR3 DNA: TGTGCCAGCAGCTCGAATAGCGGGGGAGCGCCCGTCGGGGAGCTGTTTTTT

clone size: -
V gene: TRBV27
J gene: TRBJ2-7
D gene: -
CDR3 protein: CASSLGRTYEQYF
CDR3 DNA: TGTGCCAGCAGTTTGGGCCGAACCTACGAGCAGTACTTC

clone size: -
V gene: TRBV5-1
J gene: TRBJ2-2
D gene: -
CDR3 protein: CATAGQTNTGELFF
CDR3 DNA: TGCGCCACGGCCGGACAGACGAACACCGGGGAGCTGTTTTTT

clone size: -
V gene: TRBV6-5
J gene: TRBJ2-7
D gene: TRBD1
CDR3 protein: CASSYGRQGFEQYF
CDR3 DNA: TGTGCCAGCAGTTACGGGAGACAGGGTTTCGAGCAGTACTTC

clone size: -
V gene: TRBV24-1
J gene: TRBJ1-2
D gene: TRBD1
CDR3 protein: CATSEWTGKDDGYTF
CDR3 DNA: TGTGCCACCAGTGAGTGGACAGGTAAGGACGATGGCTACACCTTC

clone size: -
V gene: TRBV5-4
J gene: TRBJ1-1
D gene: -
CDR3 protein: CASSKGPGRDTEAFF
CDR3 DNA: TGTGCCAGCAGCAAGGGTCCGGGGAGGGACACTGAAGCTTTCTTT

clone size: -
V gene: TRBV7-2
J gene: TRBJ2-1
D gene: TRBD2
CDR3 protein: CASSLGAPGGLWDYNEQFF
CDR3 DNA: TGTGCCAGCAGCTTAGGGGCTCCGGGAGGACTATGGGACTACAATGAGCAGTTCTTC

clone size: once
V gene: TRBV28
J gene: TRBJ2-1
D gene: TRBD1
CDR3 protein: CASSFLWDSGYNEQFF
CDR3 DNA: TGTGCCAGCAGTTTTCTCTGGGACAGCGGCTACAATGAGCAGTTCTTC

clone size: -
V gene: TRBV2
J gene: TRBJ1-1
D gene: -
CDR3 protein: CASTGTAGVNTEAFF
CDR3 DNA: TGTGCCAGCACCGGAACCGCGGGGGTGAACACTGAAGCTTTCTTT